This T cell receptor (beta chain) was observed in a study of cytomegalovirus exposure and HLA in healthy donors. The PCR had 60 Vbeta and 13 Jbeta primers. TCRdb keeps only in-frame clones here, not all; method: immunoSEQ multiplex PCR. Of about 150,000 clones listed, about three quarters are singletons. Points on this clone: Its antigen is not identified.

Regarding the study as a whole: A classifier reportedly called cytomegalovirus status with high sensitivity and specificity. TCR beta V- and J-gene trimming, according to a later analysis, was linked to a missense DCLRE1C variant. Clonal expansion, a later analysis showed, was greater in HLA-associated TCR beta chains than in equally common others.

The receptor was isolated from a man in his forties in good health and CMV-seropositive. Sequencing was performed on PBMCs.

In DNA, the CDR3 is TGTGCCAGCAGCGGGAACAGGGGGGTGAACACTGAAGCTTTCTTT. Translated, it gives CASSGNRGVNTEAFF. V usage is TRBV7-9 and J usage is TRBJ1-1; 8 nucleotides match TRBD1. Germline V gene data show CDR1 as SEHNR and CDR2 as FQNEAQ (reference sequence). This CDR3 region has 15 residues. The ends lost 5 bases at V and 0 bases at J; junction bases unmatched: 5.